This T cell receptor (beta chain) was recorded in a study of Ad26.COV2.S vaccination and SARS-CoV-2 variants. Findings and limits, study-wide: Spike-specific TCR breadth was greater in vaccine than placebo recipients. Vaccine and placebo recipients had comparable breadth of non-spike TCRs. In TCR breadth and depth analyses, total T cell responses may have been underestimated. Substantial breadth was reported for post-vaccination spike-specific CD8+ and CD4+ T cells.

The assay was immunoSEQ multiplex PCR, and TCRdb's table has in-frame clones only and misses some. This sample has about 350,000 clones; 90% to 95% occur once, and the top ten carry 3.9%. Remarks on this clone: Its target is unknown.

The CDR3 extends over 14 amino acids. Germline CDR1 and CDR2: LGHDT and YNNKEL (reference sequence). The V gene lost 0 bases and the J gene lost 12 bases, with 17 bases spanning the gap. The sample was peripheral blood, taken after recovery from COVID-19. The receptor's source is a human donor who had recovered from COVID-19. The chain recombines TRBV3-1 (or the pseudogene TRBV3-2) with TRBJ1-1; TRBD1 might be the D (5 bases). The CDR3 loop reads CASSQDKATRGSFF. The CDR3 DNA reads TGTGCCAGCAGCCAAGATAAGGCGACCCGGGGGTCTTTCTTT.